This paragraph reports one T cell receptor (beta chain). Its antigen is as yet unknown. The source of the sample is a study of identifying expanded T cells in peripheral blood. General observations from the study: Two-week clone count variance significantly increased as total template count grew. Differentially abundant clones: roughly 1.2 between replicates, 15 to 17 at about two weeks, approximately 19 at four.

The data were produced by immunoSEQ multiplex PCR, yet TCRdb's version contains in-frame clones alone and is incomplete. The table has about 90,000 clones, approximately 84% seen once. This CDR3 contains 14 residues. V was pared by 6 bases and J by 3 bases, with 15 bases between. The germline gives CDR1 SGHDT, CDR2 YYEEEE. The V and J genes are TRBV5-6 and TRBJ1-1; no clear D gene. The specimen sequenced was blood. The TCR comes from a person aged 18-69 years in good health. The CDR3 DNA follows: TGTGCCAGCACCCCCGGTAGGAGTTACACTGAAGCTTTCTTT. Translation gives CASTPGRSYTEAFF.